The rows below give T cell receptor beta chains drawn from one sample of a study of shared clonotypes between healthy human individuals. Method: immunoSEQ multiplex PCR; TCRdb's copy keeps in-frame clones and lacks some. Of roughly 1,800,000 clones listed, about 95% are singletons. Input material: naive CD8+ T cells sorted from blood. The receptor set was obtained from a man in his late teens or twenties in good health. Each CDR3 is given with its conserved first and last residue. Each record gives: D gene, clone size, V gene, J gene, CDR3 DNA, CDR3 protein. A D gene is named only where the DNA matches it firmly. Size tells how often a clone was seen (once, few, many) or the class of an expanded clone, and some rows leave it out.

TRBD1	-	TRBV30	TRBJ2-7	TGTGCCGTAAAGCCGGGACAGCGATCCTACGAGCAGTACTTC	CAVKPGQRSYEQYF
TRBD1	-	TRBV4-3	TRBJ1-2	TGCGCCAGCAGCCAAGAAAGGGAGGAGGGGGCGGACTTCTATGGCTACACCTTC	CASSQEREEGADFYGYTF
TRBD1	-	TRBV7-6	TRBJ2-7	TGTGCCAGCAGCAAGGACAGGGACAGCTCCTACGAGCAGTACTTC	CASSKDRDSSYEQYF
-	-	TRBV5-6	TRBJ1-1	TGTGCCAGCAGCTTGAGGGGAATGGGCTTCACTGAAGCTTTCTTT	CASSLRGMGFTEAFF
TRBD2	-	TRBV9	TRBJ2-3	TGTGCCAGCAGCGTAGAGGTAGCGGGGGGATACACAGATACGCAGTATTTT	CASSVEVAGGYTDTQYF
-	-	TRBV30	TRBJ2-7	TGTGCCTGGAGTTGGGCGGGAAATCTTTACGAGCAGTACTTC	CAWSWAGNLYEQYF
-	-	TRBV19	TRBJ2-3	TGTGCCAGTAGTATATCCCAAAGCACAGATACGCAGTATTTT	CASSISQSTDTQYF
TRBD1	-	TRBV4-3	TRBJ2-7	TGCGCCAGCAGCCTCGGGACAGCAAACGAGGGCTCCTACGAGCAGTACTTC	CASSLGTANEGSYEQYF
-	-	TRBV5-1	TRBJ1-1	TGCGCCAGCTCCGACGGGTCTCCCACTGAAGCTTTCTTT	CASSDGSPTEAFF
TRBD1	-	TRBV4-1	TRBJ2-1	TGCGCCAGCAGCCGACCCCGGGACAGGGAGATCCATGAGCAGTTCTTC	CASSRPRDREIHEQFF
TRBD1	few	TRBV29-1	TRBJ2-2	TGCAGCGTGACAGGGCCCATGTCTGGTTACACCGGGGAGCTGTTTTTT	CSVTGPMSGYTGELFF
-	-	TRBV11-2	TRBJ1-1	TGTGCCAGCATCCTAGGGGCTCTAGCGAACACTGAAGCTTTCTTT	CASILGALANTEAFF
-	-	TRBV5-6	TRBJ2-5	TGTGCCAGCAGCTCCCCTGGGGAGAGCTTGGAGACCCAGTACTTC	CASSSPGESLETQYF
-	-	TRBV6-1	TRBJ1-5	TGTGCCAGCAGACAGGAGGGCTATAGCAATCAGCCCCAGCATTTT	CASRQEGYSNQPQHF
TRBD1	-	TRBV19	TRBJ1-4	TGTGCCAGTAGTAAGAGGGACAGAGTTAATGAAAAACTGTTTTTT	CASSKRDRVNEKLFF
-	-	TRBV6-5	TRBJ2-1	TGTGCCAGCAGTCCCTCCCTAGGATCACTCGGGGAGCAGTTCTTC	CASSPSLGSLGEQFF
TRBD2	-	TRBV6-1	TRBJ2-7	TGTGCCAGCAGTGTTTCTAGCGGGGGGCCGCCATCCTACGAGCAGTACTTC	CASSVSSGGPPSYEQYF
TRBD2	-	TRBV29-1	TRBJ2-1	TGCAGCGGGGGACTAGCGGACAATGAGCAGTTCTTC	CSGGLADNEQFF
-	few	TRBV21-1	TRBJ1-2	TGTGCCAGCAGCACCCCAGGATCGGATGGCTACACCTTC	CASSTPGSDGYTF
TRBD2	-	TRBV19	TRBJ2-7	TGTGCCAGTAGTCCTCAGGGAGGGTACGAGCAGTACTTC	CASSPQGGYEQYF
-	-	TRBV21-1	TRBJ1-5	TGTGCCAGCAGCAGGGGGCCTGGTCAGCCCCAGCATTTT	CASSRGPGQPQHF